This T cell receptor (beta chain) was identified in a study of cytomegalovirus exposure and HLA in healthy donors. Study-wide results and caveats: Per published accounts, TCR beta sequences correctly predicted the HLA-A and HLA-B alleles of most subjects. According to an earlier analysis, most TCR beta V segments yielded productive rearrangements about 90% or about 30% of the time. Specificity of three CMV-associated chains for CMV antigens was verified in vitro.

The J segment lost 7 bases and the V segment lost 2 bases, leaving 6 bases of the junction unmatched. Per the germline V gene, CDR1 is SGHRS and CDR2 is YFSETQ. CDR3 length: 15 amino acids. A remark on this clone: Its cognate antigen is unknown.

Vbeta (60) and Jbeta (13) primers were used in the PCR. The protocol was immunoSEQ multiplex PCR, while the TCRdb copy is restricted to in-frame clones and leaves out a portion. Altogether about 150,000 clones are present, about 75% being singletons, with the ten largest covering about 11%. The sequenced sample consisted of PBMCs. This receptor was obtained from a man in his late teens or twenties in good health and CMV-seropositive. J is TRBJ2-1 and V is TRBV5-1; 10 positions match TRBD1. CDR3 in DNA: TGCGCCAGCAGCTTTCCGGACAGGGGGTGGAATGAGCAGTTCTTC. This translates into CASSFPDRGWNEQFF.